This TCR beta chain emerged from a study of blood T cell repertoires in COVID-19. Study-wide background: The United States, Italy and Spain supplied acute and convalescent COVID-19 samples. From T cells, B-cell-depleted T cells, or PBMCs came the material, which was cDNA or gDNA.

The V end was cut by 4 bases, the J end by 11 bases, with 14 bases between. The CDR3 length is 12 residues. Germline loops: CDR1 LNHNV, CDR2 YYDKDF (reference sequence). Authors' analysis steps: Estimated nucleated cell counts came from reference gene primer amplification. Clones were read by immunoSEQ multiplex PCR, and TCRdb kept only the in-frame ones, dropping some. That table furnishes V, J and clone size, whereas the DNA furnished D and trimming. This table has around 130,000 clones, roughly 90% appearing once. V and J are TRBV15 and TRBJ1-1; unclear D gene. Sequenced sample: peripheral blood. The sequence derives from a man in his sixties or seventies with active COVID-19. The CDR3 region has the DNA TGTGCCACCAGCAACCGTGGCAGCAGGGCTTTCTTT. Translating gives CATSNRGSRAFF.